A single sample is the source of the 4 T cell receptor beta chains below, sequenced in a study of breast tumors, draining lymph nodes, adjacent tissues. A single record per CDR3 protein comes from TCRdb applying MiXCR to the multiplex PCR reads. Seen here are around 250,000 distinct CDR3 sequences, 34% observed once, and the top ten hold 3% to 4%. The lymph nodes were axillary draining lymph nodes from breast cancer patients. The sequencing sample was made of axillary lymph node tissue. Every receptor here comes from a female donor with breast cancer. Some clones in this sample may be carry-over from other donors' samples.

This chain links TRBV5-1 with TRBJ1-2, with TRBD1 identical over 8 bases. This CDR3 has 15 residues. Germline V gene data show CDR1 as SGHRS and CDR2 as YFSETQ. Unmatched junction bases numbered 5, after V lost 0 bases and J lost 4 bases. The CDR3 DNA reads as TGCGCCAGCAGCTTGGGCACCGGGACAGGCTATGGCTACACCTTC. It encodes CASSLGTGTGYGYTF.

Regarding this clonotype: The conserved closing phenylalanine or tryptophan is absent in this CDR3, likely reflecting a read error. The limits of the CDR3 on the DNA are not certain, so only TCRdb's listed CDR3 is given. The J gene is TRBJ2-3, the V gene TRBV10-3. Germline V lookup: CDR1 ENHRY, CDR2 SYGVKD. The CDR3 comprises 11 residues, both ends counted. This CDR3 is CAISEGQMRVY.

This clonotype has ten or more counts. This chain joins TRBV2 and TRBJ1-2, with 10 positions matching TRBD1. From germline, CDR1 is SNHLY and CDR2 FYNNEI. The CDR3 is 14 amino acids. With V trimmed by 5 bases and J by 6 bases, 6 bases remained unmatched. CDR3 amino acids: CASSRQGAGDGYTF. The DNA for the CDR3 is TGTGCCAGCAGTCGACAGGGGGCAGGGGATGGCTACACCTTC.

Of note for this clonotype: It may be a read error: a sequence one base away is much more abundant. The V gene is TRBV20-1, the J gene TRBJ2-7; D is unresolved. CDR1 and CDR2 from the germline V gene are DFQATT and SNEGSKA (reference sequence). The CDR3 runs to 14 residues. Trimming cost V 6 bases and J 7 bases, with 22 bases left between them. This CDR3 is CSAKMVGSYNEQYF. CDR3 DNA: TGCAGTGCGAAAATGGTGGGCTCCTACAATGAGCAGTACTTC.